This T cell receptor (beta chain) is drawn from a study of T cells in localized non-small cell lung cancer. The CDR3 extends over 16 amino acids. CDR1 and CDR2 from the germline V gene are SGHRS and YFSETQ. The V and J ends lost 0 bases and 6 bases respectively, with 18 bases between them. Only in-frame clones appear in the TCRdb table, and some are missing; sequencing was by immunoSEQ multiplex PCR. The sample records some 54,000 clones, about three quarters being singletons. Findings of the study overall: Among the tissues sampled, uninvolved adjacent lung had the highest T cell clonality, above tumor. Patients showing higher blood T cell density tended to see longer overall survival. Adjacent lung tissue had a median roughly 55 of the top 100 clones found in the tumor. Since sequencing was restricted to only one region of the tumor, intratumor heterogeneity remains a possibility.

As concerns this clone: What it binds is unknown.

This chain connects TRBV5-1 to TRBJ1-2; D is perhaps TRBD1 (5 bases). This clonotype was obtained from a woman aged 40-69 years with stage II lung adenocarcinoma. The sample consisted of PBMCs, taken before any cancer treatment. The CDR3 DNA follows: TGCGCCAGCAGCTTGGTTGTCAGCCGGGGGAGGAATGGCTACACCTTC. It yields the protein CASSLVVSRGRNGYTF.